These 10 T cell receptor beta chains were sequenced from one sample in a study of regulatory T cells in long-lasting Graves disease. Building the TCR beta libraries relied on iRepertoire HTBI primers, and CDR3 regions underwent Arm-PCR. TCRdb passed the multiplex PCR reads through MiXCR, listing each CDR3 protein once. The table lists about 430,000 distinct CDR3 sequences, 14% to 15% of them singletons. Time point described: newly diagnosed GD, antithyroid drugs for less than 3 months. Construction of the TCR library relied on RNA isolated from PBMCs. The sample was also reused in another study, on T cells in Graves' hyperthyroidism and ophthalmopathy.

The sample consisted of peripheral blood mononuclear cells (PBMCs), taken at new diagnosis, from a patient treated with antithyroid drugs. Receptors were obtained from a woman in her 40s with Graves disease.

This clonotype was counted only a few times. This chain uses TRBV6-5 with TRBJ2-5; no reliable D call. This CDR3 is built from 18 residues. In germline, CDR1 is MNHEY, CDR2 SVGAGI. V lost 2 bases to trimming and J lost 2 bases, with 21 bases between them. The CDR3 here is CASSYVAAADLLQETQYF. The CDR3 DNA follows: TGTGCCAGCAGTTACGTAGCAGCCGCTGACTTATTGCAAGAGACCCAGTACTTC.

This clonotype was counted only a few times. The chain joins TRBV29-1 to TRBJ2-3; TRBD1 is a possible D gene (6 bases). This CDR3 spans 11 amino acids. In germline, CDR1 is SQVTM, CDR2 ANQGSEA. CDR3 nucleotide sequence: TGCAGTACTAAACAGGGTAGAATGCAGTATTTT. Residues: CSTKQGRMQYF.

This clonotype was seen many times. The chain uses TRBV2 and TRBJ1-4, with 8 bases matching TRBD1. CDR3 length: 13 amino acids. The V and J ends lost 9 bases and 2 bases, in that order; junction bases with no gene match: 2. The germline V gene encodes CDR1 SNHLY and CDR2 FYNNEI. CDR3 loop: CARTGETNEKLFF. CDR3 sequence (DNA): TGTGCCAGGACAGGGGAGACTAATGAAAAACTGTTTTTT.

This clonotype was observed many times. The rearrangement links TRBV7-2 to TRBJ2-3; 13 positions agree with TRBD2. V shed 4 bases and J 5 bases; nucleotides not matched to a gene: 6. The CDR3 contains 16 residues. Germline V lookup: CDR1 SGHTA, CDR2 FQGNSA. The CDR3: CASSYRLAGGGDTQYF. CDR3 DNA sequence: TGTGCCAGCAGCTATCGACTAGCGGGAGGAGGAGATACGCAGTATTTT.

This clonotype was counted at least ten times. This chain joins TRBV6-1 and TRBJ2-2; 8 bases are shared with TRBD2. CDR3 length equals 17 residues. Germline V gene sequence: CDR1 MNHNS, CDR2 SASEGT. Trimming removed 3 bases from V and 2 bases from J; junction bases left unmatched: 8. The CDR3, as DNA: TGTGCCAGCAGTGACCTAGCGGCGGGGGGCAACACCGGGGAGCTGTTTTTT. Residues: CASSDLAAGGNTGELFF.

The table lists this clonotype with many counts. The rearrangement joins TRBV6-1 to TRBJ1-1; no clear D gene. In germline, CDR1 is MNHNS, CDR2 SASEGT. With 3 bases removed from V and 3 bases from J, the gap between germline ends came to 17 bases. The CDR3 contains 16 residues. The CDR3 DNA follows: TGTGCCAGCAGTGACCATGCGCCTCGGCTCGACACTGAAGCTTTCTTT. Amino acid sequence: CASSDHAPRLDTEAFF.

This clonotype has ten or more counts. The chain combines TRBV19 with TRBJ2-3; D call uncertain. V was trimmed by 7 bases and J by 4 bases, leaving 12 bases between them. Germline CDR1 LNHDA, CDR2 SQIVND (reference sequence). The CDR3 runs 13 residues. The DNA for the CDR3 is TGTGCCAGTAAAGACATAGCCGCAGATACGCAGTATTTT. Its protein is CASKDIAADTQYF.

V is TRBV5-8 and J is TRBJ2-1, with D maybe TRBD2 (6 bases). Trimming pared 1 base from V and 6 bases from J, leaving 14 bases between. The CDR3 sequence is 15 residues long. Germline CDR1 reads SGHTS; CDR2 reads YDEGEE. In DNA, the CDR3 is TGTGCCAGCAGCTTGAAATTACGGGGGATCAATGAGCAGTTCTTC. Encoded protein: CASSLKLRGINEQFF.

This chain links TRBV4-1 with TRBJ1-6, with a tentative D call TRBD1 (6 bases). Germline loops: CDR1 MGHRA, CDR2 YSYEKL. V was pared by 1 base and J by 7 bases, with 11 bases between. This CDR3 is built from 15 residues. CDR3 coding DNA: TGCGCCAGCAGCCAAGTCCCAGGGGCAAATTCACCCCTCCACTTT. Translating it yields CASSQVPGANSPLHF.

This clonotype was observed at least ten times. This chain links TRBV20-1 with TRBJ2-4; TRBD2 matches 8 bases. This CDR3 is built from 13 residues. Germline assignment: CDR1 DFQATT and CDR2 SNEGSKA (reference sequence). The V gene end was trimmed by 5 bases and the J gene end by 7 bases; junction bases not matched to a gene: 7. The CDR3 loop reads CSAPGGGGNIQYF. As DNA, the CDR3 is TGCAGTGCTCCCGGGGGGGGGGGCAACATTCAGTACTTC.